This is a list of T cell receptor beta chains from one sample in a study of beta chain features in type 1 diabetes. Sequencing was performed with immunoSEQ multiplex PCR; in TCRdb, only in-frame clones are kept and a portion is missing. Among 300,000 to 400,000 clones listed, around an eighth were seen once. The sequencing sample was made of naive CD4+ T cells from blood. Source of these receptors: a woman younger than 35 with type 1 diabetes. The CDR3 runs from the conserved cysteine through the conserved F or W. Each record gives: J gene, D gene, V gene, clone size, CDR3 DNA, CDR3 protein. The D gene is left open where the match is weak. Not all rows give a size; the values are once, few, many and, for expanded clones, a class.

>TRBJ2-7|-|TRBV5-1|-
TGCGCCAGCAGCCTAGAGCGGGCCTCCTACGAGCAGTACTTC
CASSLERASYEQYF
>TRBJ1-2|-|TRBV29-1|few
TGCAGCGTTGCCCCCTCCCCGTACGAGGGGGACCCTAACTATGGCTACACCTTC
CSVAPSPYEGDPNYGYTF
>TRBJ2-1|TRBD2|TRBV5-1|few
TGCGCCAGCAGCTGGGGGACTAGCGGGAGGGCCACCTACAATGAGCAGTTCTTC
CASSWGTSGRATYNEQFF
>TRBJ2-2|-|TRBV4-2|-
TGTGCCAGCAGCCAAGAACGAGACACCGGGGAGCTGTTTTTT
CASSQERDTGELFF
>TRBJ2-1|TRBD2|TRBV30|few
TGTGCCTGGAGTGTAAGTAGCGGGAGACAGGATGAGCAGTTCTTC
CAWSVSSGRQDEQFF
>TRBJ2-7|-|TRBV2|-
TGTGCCAGCAGTGAATGGGCCATCTACGAGCAGTACTTC
CASSEWAIYEQYF
>TRBJ2-5|TRBD2|TRBV7-9|few
TGTGCCAGCAGCTTTGCGACTAGCGGCCAAGAGACCCAGTACTTC
CASSFATSGQETQYF
>TRBJ2-2|-|TRBV5-6|-
TGTGCCAGCAGCTTGTTGGTAGGGCAGGGGAGTTCACCTACCGGGGAGCTGTTTTTT
CASSLLVGQGSSPTGELFF
>TRBJ1-2|-|TRBV30|few
TGTGCCTGGAAGTCCCGGGGATTGAGATATGGCTACACCTTC
CAWKSRGLRYGYTF
>TRBJ2-3|-|TRBV5-1|few
TGCGCCAGCAGCTTGGCCGCTACCACAGATACGCAGTATTTT
CASSLAATTDTQYF
>TRBJ2-3|-|TRBV7-6|few
TGTGCCAGCAGCCGATCTAGCGTACCCACAGATACGCAGTATTTT
CASSRSSVPTDTQYF
>TRBJ2-1|TRBD2|TRBV19|-
TGTGCCAGTAGTATCACACTAGCGGGGTCCGCCCACTACAATGAGCAGTTCTTC
CASSITLAGSAHYNEQFF
>TRBJ2-5|TRBD2|TRBV29-1|few
TGCAGCGTCAACCTAAGACTAGCCCAAGAGACCCAGTACTTC
CSVNLRLAQETQYF
>TRBJ2-5|TRBD2|TRBV7-8|-
TGTGCCAGCAGCTCTAGACTAGCGGGAGGGCGGGAGACCCAGTACTTC
CASSSRLAGGRETQYF
>TRBJ2-1|-|TRBV25-1|few
TGTGCCAGCAGTGCCGTAGCGTTTCAAAATGAGCAGTTCTTC
CASSAVAFQNEQFF
>TRBJ1-3|-|TRBV5-1|few
TGCGCCAGCAGCTTGGAACAGGCCTCTGGAAACACCATATATTTT
CASSLEQASGNTIYF
>TRBJ1-1|-|TRBV7-8|few
TGTGCCAGCAGCCGCCCCGGGGTGACTGCCGAAGCTTTCTTT
CASSRPGVTAEAFF
>TRBJ2-1|-|TRBV30|-
TGTGCCTGGAGTGTGTATCTGGGAGTGGTGAATGAGCAGTTCTTC
CAWSVYLGVVNEQFF
>TRBJ1-5|-|TRBV9|-
TGTGCCAGCAGCGTAGCGGCCGGGAATCAGCCCCAGCATTTT
CASSVAAGNQPQHF
>TRBJ2-3|-|TRBV9|few
TGTGCCAGCAGCTTCCGGGGTAGTGTTTCAGATACGCAGTATTTT
CASSFRGSVSDTQYF
>TRBJ2-3|-|TRBV11-2|-
TGTGCCAGCAGCTTTGGGTTGAGCAGGAGCACAGATACGCAGTATTTT
CASSFGLSRSTDTQYF
>TRBJ2-3|TRBD2|TRBV7-9|-
TGTGCCAGCAGCGCACTAGCGGGAGGGCCAGATACGCAGTATTTT
CASSALAGGPDTQYF
>TRBJ2-3|TRBD1|TRBV7-2|few
TGTGCCAGCAGCTTAGCCGGGACAGGGCCAGATACGCAGTATTTT
CASSLAGTGPDTQYF
>TRBJ2-7|-|TRBV6-5|few
TGTGCCAGCAAGGCGGCCTACGAGCAGTACTTC
CASKAAYEQYF
>TRBJ2-2|TRBD2|TRBV5-1|-
TGCGCCAGCAGCTTGGGACTAGCGGGAGGCACCGGGGAGCTGTTTTTT
CASSLGLAGGTGELFF
>TRBJ1-2|TRBD1|TRBV11-2|-
TGTGCCAGCAGCTCGGACAGGGGGAGAGATGGCTACACCTTC
CASSSDRGRDGYTF
>TRBJ1-3|-|TRBV4-1|-
TGCGCCAGCGGAGACCGGCCTATCTCTGGAAACACCATATATTTT
CASGDRPISGNTIYF
>TRBJ2-7|-|TRBV2|few
TGTGCCAGCAGTGAACCAGGGTTGAGGTTC
CASSEPGLRF
>TRBJ1-1|-|TRBV11-2|-
TGTGCCAGCGCCTTTAAGGGGGACACTGAAGCTTTCTTT
CASAFKGDTEAFF
>TRBJ2-5|TRBD2|TRBV19|few
TGTGCCAGTAGTACCCCGGGACTAGCAGAGACCCAGTACTTC
CASSTPGLAETQYF
>TRBJ1-1|TRBD1|TRBV11-2|-
TGTGCCAGCAGCTTCGGACAGGCCACTGAAGCTTTCTTT
CASSFGQATEAFF
>TRBJ1-5|-|TRBV30|-
TGTGCCTGGAGTGGGGGAGGGCAGCCCCAGCATTTT
CAWSGGGQPQHF